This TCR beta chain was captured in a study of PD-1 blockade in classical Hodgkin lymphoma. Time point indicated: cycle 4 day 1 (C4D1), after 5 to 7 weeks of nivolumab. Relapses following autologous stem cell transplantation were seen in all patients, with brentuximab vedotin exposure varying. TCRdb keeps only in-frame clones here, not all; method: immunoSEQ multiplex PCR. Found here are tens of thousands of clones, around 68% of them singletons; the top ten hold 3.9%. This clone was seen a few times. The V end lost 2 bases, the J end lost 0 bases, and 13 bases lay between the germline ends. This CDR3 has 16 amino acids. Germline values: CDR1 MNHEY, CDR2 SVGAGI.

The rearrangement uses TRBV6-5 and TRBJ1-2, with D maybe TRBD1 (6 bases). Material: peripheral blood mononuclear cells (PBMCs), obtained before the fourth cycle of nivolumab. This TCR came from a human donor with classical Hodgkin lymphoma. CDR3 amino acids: CASSYGQNLANYGYTF. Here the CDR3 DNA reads TGTGCCAGCAGTTACGGACAGAACTTAGCTAACTATGGCTACACCTTC.